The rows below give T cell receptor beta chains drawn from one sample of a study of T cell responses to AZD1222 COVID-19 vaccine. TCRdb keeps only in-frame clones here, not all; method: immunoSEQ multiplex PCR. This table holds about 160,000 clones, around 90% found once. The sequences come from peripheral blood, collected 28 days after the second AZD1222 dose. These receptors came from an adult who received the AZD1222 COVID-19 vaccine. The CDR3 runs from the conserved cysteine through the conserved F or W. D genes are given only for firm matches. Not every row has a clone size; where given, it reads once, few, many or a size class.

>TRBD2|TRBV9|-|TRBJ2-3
TGTGCCAGCAGCGCCGAAGCGGGAGGGCCAACAGATACGCAGTATTTT
CASSAEAGGPTDTQYF
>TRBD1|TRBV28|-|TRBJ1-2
TGTGCCAGCATAGGACAGGGTAGTAACTATGGCTACACCTTC
CASIGQGSNYGYTF
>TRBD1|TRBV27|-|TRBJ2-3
TGTGCCAGCAGTTTAGCCCGACAGGGGTCAGATACGCAGTATTTT
CASSLARQGSDTQYF
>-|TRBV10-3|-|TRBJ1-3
TGTGCCATCAGTGAGGGAGGAAACACCATATATTTT
CAISEGGNTIYF
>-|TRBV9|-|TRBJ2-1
TGTGCCAGCAGCGTAGGACCCCTCAGGGATTGGGGTGGCAGGGACAATGAGCAGTTCTTC
CASSVGPLRDWGGRDNEQFF
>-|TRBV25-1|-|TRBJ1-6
TGTGCCAGCAGGACGGCTAATAATTCACCCCTCCACTTT
CASRTANNSPLHF
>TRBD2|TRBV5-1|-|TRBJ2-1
TGCGCCAGCAGCTCTCCGGGACTAGCGGGCCGGAGCTCCTACAATGAGCAGTTCTTC
CASSSPGLAGRSSYNEQFF
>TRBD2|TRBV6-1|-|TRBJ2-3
TGTGCCAGCAGTGAAACTAGCGGGAGACCAGATACGCAGTATTTT
CASSETSGRPDTQYF
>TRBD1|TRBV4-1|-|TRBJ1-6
TGCGCCAGCAGCCAAGGTCGAGACAGGGCTGATTCACCCCTCCACTTT
CASSQGRDRADSPLHF
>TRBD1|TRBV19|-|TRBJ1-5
TGTGCCAGTAGTATAGCAGGACAGGGCCATCAGCCCCAGCATTTT
CASSIAGQGHQPQHF
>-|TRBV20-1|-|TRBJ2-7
TGCAGTGCTAGTCGGGGCGGCTCCCCAGGGCAGTACTTC
CSASRGGSPGQYF
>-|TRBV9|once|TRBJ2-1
TGTGCCAGCAGCGTGGGACCAATCACACCGCAGTTCTTC
CASSVGPITPQFF
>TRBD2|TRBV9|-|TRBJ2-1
TGTGCCAGCAGCCCCCGGATAGCGGGAGGGCTCAATGAGCAGTTCTTC
CASSPRIAGGLNEQFF
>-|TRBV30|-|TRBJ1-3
TGTGCCTGGAGCATTGTCCATTACACTCCTTTCTCTGGAAACACCATATATTTT
CAWSIVHYTPFSGNTIYF
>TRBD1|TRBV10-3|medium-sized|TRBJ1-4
TGTGCCATCAGGGCGACAGGGGTCGACGAAAAACTGTTTTTT
CAIRATGVDEKLFF
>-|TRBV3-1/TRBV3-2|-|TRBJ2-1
TGTGCCAGCAGCCAGGTACTCGCGAGAAATGAGCAGTTCTTC
CASSQVLARNEQFF
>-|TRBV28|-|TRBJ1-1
TGTGCCAGCAGTTTTGGGGGCGCCAGACGGGCTGAAGCTTTCTTT
CASSFGGARRAEAFF
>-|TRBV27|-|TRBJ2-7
TGTGCCAGCAGTTTAGCGGGGACCTACGAGCAGTACTTC
CASSLAGTYEQYF
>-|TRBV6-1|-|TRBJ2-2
TGTGCCAGCAGTGTGGGGGGTGGGTACGGGGAGCTGTTTTTT
CASSVGGGYGELFF
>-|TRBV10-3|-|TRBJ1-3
TGTGCCACCTTAGACGTGAGCTCTGGAAACACCATATATTTT
CATLDVSSGNTIYF
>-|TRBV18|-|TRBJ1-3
TGTGCCAGCTCACCCGACAGAGTCTCTGGAAACACCATATATTTT
CASSPDRVSGNTIYF
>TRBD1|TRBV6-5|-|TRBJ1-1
TGTGCCAGCCACGGGACAGGGCTTAATGAAGCTTTCTTT
CASHGTGLNEAFF
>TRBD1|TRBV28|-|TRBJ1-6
TGTGCCAGCAGTTTAACGGGACAGTATAATTCACCCCTCCACTTT
CASSLTGQYNSPLHF
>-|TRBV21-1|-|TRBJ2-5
TGTGCCAGCAGCAAAGAGGGGGACAGGACGCCCCAAGAGACCCAGTACTTC
CASSKEGDRTPQETQYF
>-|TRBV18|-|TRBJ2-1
TGTGCCAGCTCACCTCGGCTGGGGGATTGGTTCTTC
CASSPRLGDWFF
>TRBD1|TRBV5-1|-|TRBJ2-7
TGCGCCAGCAGCGTTGACAGGGGGCATCGCGAGCAGTACTTC
CASSVDRGHREQYF
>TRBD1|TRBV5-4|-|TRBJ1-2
TGTGCCAGCAGTCCGGAAGGGGGCTACTATGGCTACACCTTC
CASSPEGGYYGYTF